This TCR beta chain is from a study of graft-versus-host responses after intestinal transplantation. Whole-study context: As for transplant type, recipients had multivisceral, liver-intestinal, or isolated intestinal grafts. Anti-thymocyte globulin induction preceded about three years of tacrolimus and steroid maintenance in all recipients.

This CDR3 spans 13 amino acids. CDR1 SGHVS and CDR2 FQNEAQ come from the germline V gene. With 5 bases removed from V and 8 bases from J, the gap between germline ends came to 15 bases. The method was immunoSEQ multiplex PCR; TCRdb's version includes in-frame clones alone and lacks a portion of them. Here the sample spans more than 100,000 clones, 85% to 95% being singletons. Of note for this clone: The antigen is unknown.

The V and J genes are TRBV7-8 and TRBJ1-2; no definite D call. Sequenced material: unstimulated CD4+ T cells sorted from spleen or lymph node cells, taken before intestinal transplant. The TCR sequence derives from a human donor who received an intestinal transplant. The CDR3 reads CASSPDRARGYTF. The CDR3 nucleotides read TGTGCCAGCAGCCCCGACCGGGCTCGGGGCTACACCTTC.